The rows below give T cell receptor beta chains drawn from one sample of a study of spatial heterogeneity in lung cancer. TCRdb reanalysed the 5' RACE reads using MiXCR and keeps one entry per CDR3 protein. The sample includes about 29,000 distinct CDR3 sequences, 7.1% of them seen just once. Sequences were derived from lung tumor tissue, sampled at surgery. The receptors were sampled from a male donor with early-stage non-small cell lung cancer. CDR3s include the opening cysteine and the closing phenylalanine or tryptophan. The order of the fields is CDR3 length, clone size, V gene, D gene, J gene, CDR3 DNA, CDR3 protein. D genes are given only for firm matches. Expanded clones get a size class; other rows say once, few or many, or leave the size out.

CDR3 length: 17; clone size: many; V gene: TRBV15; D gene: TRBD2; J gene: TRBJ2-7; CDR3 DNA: TGTGCCACCAGCAGAGATCTAGCGGGGGGGTCCTACTACGAGCAGTACTTC; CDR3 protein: CATSRDLAGGSYYEQYF
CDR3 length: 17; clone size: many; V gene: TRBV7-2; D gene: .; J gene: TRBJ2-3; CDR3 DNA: TGTGCCAGCAGCCCATACCGGGTTGGACTTGCGAGAGATACGCAGTATTTT; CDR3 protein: CASSPYRVGLARDTQYF
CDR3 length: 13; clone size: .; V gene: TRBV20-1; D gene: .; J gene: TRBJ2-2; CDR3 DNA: TGCAGTGCTACCTGGGAGACCACCGGGGAGCTGTTTTTT; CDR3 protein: CSATWETTGELFF
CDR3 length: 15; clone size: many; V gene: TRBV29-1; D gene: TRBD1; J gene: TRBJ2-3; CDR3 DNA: TGCAGCGTTGAAAACTGGGACAGGGCTGGAGATACGCAGTATTTT; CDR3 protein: CSVENWDRAGDTQYF
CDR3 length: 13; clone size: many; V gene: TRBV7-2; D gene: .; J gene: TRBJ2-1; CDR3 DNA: TGTGCCAGCAGCTTAGCAGTCTGGTATGAGCAGTTCTTC; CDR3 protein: CASSLAVWYEQFF
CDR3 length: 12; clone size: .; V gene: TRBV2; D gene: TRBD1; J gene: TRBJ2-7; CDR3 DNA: TGTGCCAGCAGTGAAATGCAGGACAGGGCGCGGTTC; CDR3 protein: CASSEMQDRARF
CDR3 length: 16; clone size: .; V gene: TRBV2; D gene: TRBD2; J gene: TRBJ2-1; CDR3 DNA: TGTGCCAGCAGTGAAAAGTTGGGACTAGCCCGTCATGAGCAGTTCTTC; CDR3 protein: CASSEKLGLARHEQFF
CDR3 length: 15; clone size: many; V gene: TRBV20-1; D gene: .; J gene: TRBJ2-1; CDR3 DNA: TGCAGTGCTAGAAACGGCGGGGAGGGGGACAATGAGCAGTTCTTC; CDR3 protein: CSARNGGEGDNEQFF
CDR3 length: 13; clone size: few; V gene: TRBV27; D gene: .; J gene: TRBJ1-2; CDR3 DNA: TGTGCCAGCGGCGGACTGAACAGGCATGGCTACACCTTC; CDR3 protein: CASGGLNRHGYTF
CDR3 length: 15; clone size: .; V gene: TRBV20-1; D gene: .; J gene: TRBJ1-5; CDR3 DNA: TGCAGTGCTAGACCAACGGGCAGGGAGAATCAGCCCCAGCATTTT; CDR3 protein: CSARPTGRENQPQHF
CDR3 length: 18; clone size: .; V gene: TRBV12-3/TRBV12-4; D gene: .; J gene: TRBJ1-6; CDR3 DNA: TGTGCCAGCAGTTTAAGCCTTTCAACTAGCTCCTATAATTCACCCCTCCACTTT; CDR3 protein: CASSLSLSTSSYNSPLHF
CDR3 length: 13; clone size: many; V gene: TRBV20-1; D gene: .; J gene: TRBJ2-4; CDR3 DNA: TGCAGTGCGGGGGCCCAGGCCAAAAACATTCAGTACTTC; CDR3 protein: CSAGAQAKNIQYF
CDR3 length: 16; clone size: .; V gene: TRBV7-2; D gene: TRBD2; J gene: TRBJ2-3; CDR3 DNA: TGTGCCAGCAGCCTCGGACTAGCGAGGGGCACAGATACGCAGTATTTT; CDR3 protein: CASSLGLARGTDTQYF
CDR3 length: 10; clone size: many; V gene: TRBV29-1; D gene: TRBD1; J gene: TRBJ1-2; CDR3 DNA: TGCAGCGTTGGAGGGGACAGGGGGTTCTTC; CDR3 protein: CSVGGDRGFF
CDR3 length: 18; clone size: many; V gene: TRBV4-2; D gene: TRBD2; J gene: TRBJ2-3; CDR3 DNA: TGTGCCAGCAGCCAAGATCGACTAGCGGGGGGGCCAGGGGATACGCAGTATTTT; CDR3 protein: CASSQDRLAGGPGDTQYF
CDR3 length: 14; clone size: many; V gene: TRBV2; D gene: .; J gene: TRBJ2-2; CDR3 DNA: TGTGCCAGCAGGGGCGGCGACGGCACCGGGGAGCTGTTTTTT; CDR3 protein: CASRGGDGTGELFF
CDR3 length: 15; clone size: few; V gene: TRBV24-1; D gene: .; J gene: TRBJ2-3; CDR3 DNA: TGTGCCACCAGTGACTTAGGACTCGGCACAGATACGCAGTATTTT; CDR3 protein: CATSDLGLGTDTQYF
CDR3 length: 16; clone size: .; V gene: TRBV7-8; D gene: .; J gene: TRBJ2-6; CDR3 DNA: TGTGCCAGCAGCTTCGACTCCCTCGCTGGGGCCAACGTCCTGACTTTC; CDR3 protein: CASSFDSLAGANVLTF
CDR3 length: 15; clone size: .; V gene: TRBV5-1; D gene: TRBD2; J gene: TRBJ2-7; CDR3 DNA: TGCGCCAGCAGCCCTACTAGCGGCTCTGCCTACGAGCAGTACTTC; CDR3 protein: CASSPTSGSAYEQYF
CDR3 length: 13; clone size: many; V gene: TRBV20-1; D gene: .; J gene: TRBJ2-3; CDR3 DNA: TGCAGTGCTAGTCTGGTGAGCACAGATACGCAGTATTTT; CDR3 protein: CSASLVSTDTQYF
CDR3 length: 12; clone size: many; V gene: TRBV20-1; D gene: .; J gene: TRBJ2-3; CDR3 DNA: TGCAGTGCTGGGTGGATCACAGATACGCAGTATTTT; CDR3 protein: CSAGWITDTQYF
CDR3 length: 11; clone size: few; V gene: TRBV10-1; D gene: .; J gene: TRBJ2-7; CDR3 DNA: TGCGCCAGCGGGGACCCCTACGAGCAGTACTTC; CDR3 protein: CASGDPYEQYF
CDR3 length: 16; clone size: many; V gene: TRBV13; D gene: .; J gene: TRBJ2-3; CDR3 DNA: TGTGCCAGCAGCTGGGACCAGGCCAGCAGCACAGATACGCAGTATTTT; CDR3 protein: CASSWDQASSTDTQYF
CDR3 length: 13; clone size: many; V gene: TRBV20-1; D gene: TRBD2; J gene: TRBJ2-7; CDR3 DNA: TGCAGTGCTGAGACTAGCGGGGGGTACGAGCAGTACTTC; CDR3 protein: CSAETSGGYEQYF
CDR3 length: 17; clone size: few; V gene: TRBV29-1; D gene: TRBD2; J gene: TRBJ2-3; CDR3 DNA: TGCAGCGTGGCACGGACTAGCGGGGGGGCTTCCGCAGATACGCAGTATTTT; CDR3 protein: CSVARTSGGASADTQYF
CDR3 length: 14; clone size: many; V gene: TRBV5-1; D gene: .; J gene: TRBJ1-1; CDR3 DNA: TGCGCCAGCAGCTTGGTACAGGAGAACACTGAAGCTTTCTTT; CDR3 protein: CASSLVQENTEAFF
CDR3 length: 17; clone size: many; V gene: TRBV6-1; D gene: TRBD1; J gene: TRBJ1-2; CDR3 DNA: TGTGCCAGCAGTGGCGGCTGGGGGACAGCAGCTAACTATGGCTACACCTTC; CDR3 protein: CASSGGWGTAANYGYTF
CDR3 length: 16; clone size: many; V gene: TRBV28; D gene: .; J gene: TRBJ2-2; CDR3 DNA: TGTGCCAGCAGCCAGGGAATTTGGCGCGACACCGGGGAGCTGTTTTTT; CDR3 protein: CASSQGIWRDTGELFF
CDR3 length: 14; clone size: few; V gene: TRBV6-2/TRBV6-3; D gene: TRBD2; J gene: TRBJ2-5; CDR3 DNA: TGTGCCAGCAGTTCCAGCGGGGACCAAGAGACCCAGTACTTC; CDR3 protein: CASSSSGDQETQYF
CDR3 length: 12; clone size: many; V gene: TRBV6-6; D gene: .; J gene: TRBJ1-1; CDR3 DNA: TGTGCCAGCAGCCTCTCGGCACCTGAAGCTTTCTTT; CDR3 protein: CASSLSAPEAFF
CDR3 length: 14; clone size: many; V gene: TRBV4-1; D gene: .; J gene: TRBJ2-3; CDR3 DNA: TGCGCCAGCAGCCAAGAGTGGGGGGCAGATACGCAGTATTTT; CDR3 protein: CASSQEWGADTQYF
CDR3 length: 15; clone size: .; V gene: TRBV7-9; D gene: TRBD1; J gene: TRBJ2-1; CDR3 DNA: TGTGCCAGCAGCCTTAGGGACAGGGGGTTGGATGAGCAGTTCTTC; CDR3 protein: CASSLRDRGLDEQFF
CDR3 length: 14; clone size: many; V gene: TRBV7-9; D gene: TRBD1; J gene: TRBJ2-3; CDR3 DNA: TGTGCCAGCAGCTTCGGACAGGGTGCAGATACGCAGTATTTT; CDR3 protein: CASSFGQGADTQYF
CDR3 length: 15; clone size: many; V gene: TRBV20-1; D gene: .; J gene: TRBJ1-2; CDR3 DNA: TGCAGTGCTAGAGATAACAGAAACCCTAACTATGGCTACACCTTC; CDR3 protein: CSARDNRNPNYGYTF
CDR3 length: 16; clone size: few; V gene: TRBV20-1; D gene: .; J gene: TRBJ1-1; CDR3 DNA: TGCAGTGCTAGAGAGTTAGGGACGGGTTCGAACACTGAAGCTTTCTTT; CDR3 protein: CSARELGTGSNTEAFF
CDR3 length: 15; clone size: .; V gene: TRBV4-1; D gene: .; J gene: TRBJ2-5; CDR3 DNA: TGCGCCAGCAGCCTCAATCGGGACGGCCAAGAGACCCAGTACTTC; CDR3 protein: CASSLNRDGQETQYF
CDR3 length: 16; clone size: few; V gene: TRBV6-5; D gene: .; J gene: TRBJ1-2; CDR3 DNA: TGTGCCAGTAAGGGGGGGGCCCGATATTCTAACTATGGCTACACCTTC; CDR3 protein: CASKGGARYSNYGYTF
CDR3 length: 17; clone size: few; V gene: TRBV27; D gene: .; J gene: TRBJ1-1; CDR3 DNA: TGTGCCAGCAGTTTATCCCTTAGGGGTGGGGGAAACACTGAAGCTTTCTTT; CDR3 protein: CASSLSLRGGGNTEAFF
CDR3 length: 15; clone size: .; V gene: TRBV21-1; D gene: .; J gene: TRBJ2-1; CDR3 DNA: TGTGCCAGCAGCAAAGGGGGGTGTGCCTACAATGAGCAGTTCTTC; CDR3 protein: CASSKGGCAYNEQFF
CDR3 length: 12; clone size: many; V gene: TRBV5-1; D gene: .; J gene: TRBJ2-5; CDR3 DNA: TGCGCCAGCAGCTTGGGGGGAAGAGACCAGTACTTC; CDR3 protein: CASSLGGRDQYF
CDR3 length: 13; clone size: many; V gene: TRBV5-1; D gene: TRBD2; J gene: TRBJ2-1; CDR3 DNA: TGCGCCAGCAGCATCGGGACTAACAATGAGCAGTTCTTC; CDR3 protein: CASSIGTNNEQFF
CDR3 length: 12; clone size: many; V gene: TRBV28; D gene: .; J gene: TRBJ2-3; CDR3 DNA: TGTGCCAGCAGTCTCACTCCACGTACGCAGTATTTT; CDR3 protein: CASSLTPRTQYF
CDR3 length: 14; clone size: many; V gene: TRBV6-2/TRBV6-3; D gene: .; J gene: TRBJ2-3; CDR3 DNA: TGTGCCAGCAGTTATCCAGCGGTCACAGATACGCAGTATTTT; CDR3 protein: CASSYPAVTDTQYF
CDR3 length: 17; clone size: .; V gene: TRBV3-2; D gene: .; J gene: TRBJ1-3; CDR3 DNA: .; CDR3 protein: CASSQERGVGAGNTIYF
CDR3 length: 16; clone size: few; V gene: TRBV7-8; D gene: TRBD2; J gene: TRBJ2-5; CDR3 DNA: TGTGCCAGCAGCTTGGGGCTAGCGGGGGGCCAAGAGACCCAGTACTTC; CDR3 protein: CASSLGLAGGQETQYF
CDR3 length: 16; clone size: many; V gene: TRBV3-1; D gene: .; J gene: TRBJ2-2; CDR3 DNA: TGTGCCAGCAGCCAAGTTGGCGGACACGACACCGGGGAGCTGTTTTTT; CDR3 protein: CASSQVGGHDTGELFF
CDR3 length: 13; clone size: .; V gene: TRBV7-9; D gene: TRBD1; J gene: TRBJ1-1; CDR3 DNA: TGTGCCAGCAGCTTGGGGGACAGGTATGAAGCTTTCTTT; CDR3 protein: CASSLGDRYEAFF
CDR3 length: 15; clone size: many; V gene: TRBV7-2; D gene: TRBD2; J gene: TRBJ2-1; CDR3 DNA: TGTGCCAGCAGCTTAGGTCTAGCGGGTTACAATGAGCAGTTCTTC; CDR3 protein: CASSLGLAGYNEQFF
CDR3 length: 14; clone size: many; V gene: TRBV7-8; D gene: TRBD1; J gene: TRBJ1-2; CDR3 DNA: TGTGCCAGCAGCCCCGACAGGGGGCCCTATGGCTACACCTTC; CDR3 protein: CASSPDRGPYGYTF
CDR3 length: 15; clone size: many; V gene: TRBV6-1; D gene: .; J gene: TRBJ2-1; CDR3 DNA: TGTGCCAGCAGAGTACTCCGGGACACCTACAATGAGCAGTTCTTC; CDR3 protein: CASRVLRDTYNEQFF
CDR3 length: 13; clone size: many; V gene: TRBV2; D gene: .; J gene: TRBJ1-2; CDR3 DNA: TGTGCCAGCAGTGAATACAGGGAGGTTGGCTACACCTTC; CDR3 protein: CASSEYREVGYTF
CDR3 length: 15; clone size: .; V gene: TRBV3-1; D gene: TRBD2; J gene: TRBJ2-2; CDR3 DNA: TGTGCCAGCAGCCAAGTAGCGGGGAATACCGGGGAGCTGTTTTTT; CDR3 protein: CASSQVAGNTGELFF
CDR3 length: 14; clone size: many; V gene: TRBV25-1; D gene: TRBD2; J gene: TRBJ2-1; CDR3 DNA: TGTGCCAGCAGTGGAGCGGGGGGGCATGGTGAGCAGTTCTTC; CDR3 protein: CASSGAGGHGEQFF
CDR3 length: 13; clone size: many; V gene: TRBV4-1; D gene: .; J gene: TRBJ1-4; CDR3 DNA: TGCGCCAGCAGCAGCTTGCAAAATGAAAAACTGTTTTTT; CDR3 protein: CASSSLQNEKLFF
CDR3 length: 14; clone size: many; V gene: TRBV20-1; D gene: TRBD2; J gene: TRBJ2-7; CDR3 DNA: TGCAGTGCTAATCCGGGACTAGCGGGGGTCGAGCAGTACTTC; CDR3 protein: CSANPGLAGVEQYF
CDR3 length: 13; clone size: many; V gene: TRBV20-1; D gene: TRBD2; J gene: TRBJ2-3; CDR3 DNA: TGCAGTGCTAGCGGGGGGGCCACAGATACGCAGTATTTT; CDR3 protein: CSASGGATDTQYF
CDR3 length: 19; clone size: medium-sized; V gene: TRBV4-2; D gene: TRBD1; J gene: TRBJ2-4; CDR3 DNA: TGTGCCAGCAGCCAAGAGGGGACAGGGGGCCTTCTAGCCAAAAACATTCAGTACTTC; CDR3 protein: CASSQEGTGGLLAKNIQYF